The source of this TCR beta chain is a study of cytomegalovirus exposure and HLA in healthy donors. The wider study: Counted in an early data release were roughly 81 million unique TCRs from HLA-typed donors.

In the case of this clone: The antigen is unknown.

Findings and limits, study-wide: Per a prior analysis, the majority of TCR beta V segments were productive roughly 87% or roughly 30% of the time. A later analysis showed TCR association rates differing by HLA locus, peaking at DRB1 and lowest at HLA-C.

With 60 Vbeta and 13 Jbeta primers, the PCR was carried out. Some clones are missing from TCRdb's copy, which holds only in-frame ones; the method was immunoSEQ multiplex PCR. This table lists approximately 110,000 clones. The ends lost 6 bases at V and 7 bases at J; junction bases unmatched: 6. The CDR3 spans 14 residues. Germline CDR1 WNHNN, CDR2 SYGVQD (reference sequence). Sequencing was carried out using PBMCs. The TCR was taken from a man aged 25-45 years in good health and CMV-seronegative. The V call is TRBV10-1, the J call TRBJ2-1; 10 nucleotides agree with TRBD2. CDR3 sequence: CASSLAGESNEQFF. The DNA of the CDR3 is TGCGCCAGCAGCCTAGCGGGAGAGAGTAATGAGCAGTTCTTC.